This T cell receptor beta chain comes out of a study of T cells after yellow fever vaccination (dated by TCRdb to about 2019). Turning to the overall study: The SMART-Seq v4 Ultra Low Input RNA kit was used to prepare libraries from fractions with low cell numbers. To follow T-cell clones before and after both primary and booster YFV17D yellow fever vaccination, bulk TCR alpha and beta repertoires underwent longitudinal sequencing. The cohort comprised two healthy male donors, one aged 18 to 30 and one aged 30 to 40 years. Blood was drawn at multiple timepoints before and after primary and secondary immunization, with bulk PBMC replicates and cell subsets isolated. Study-level results and caveats: Because the study included only a couple of donors, the extent to which the findings can be generalized is limited. A small fraction of clonotypes showed up in both the CD4 and CD8 compartments, probably as a result of convergent recombination. FACS-sorted repertoires could contain abundant contaminating clonotypes from the bulk population, so computational filtering was required. The secondary T-cell response was found to be weaker but faster than the primary response, with a peak reached on day 5 rather than on day 15. Most clones expanded after primary vaccination (96% of CD4 and roughly 90% of CD8) were re-detected after the booster, suggesting that broad memory maintenance occurred.

The sample's treatment or condition label is to be understood as: live attenuated yellow fever vaccine strain. PBMCs were isolated from peripheral blood using a standard Ficoll-Paque protocol. Dynabeads CD4 and CD8 positive selection kits were used to isolate the CD4 and CD8 T-cell fractions. TriZol was used to extract RNA from bulk PBMCs, from CD4 and CD8 fractions, and from dextramer-positive and dextramer-negative fractions. TCR cDNA was synthesized by 5'RACE template switching, which introduced a universal primer site and unique molecular identifiers. Priming for cDNA synthesis came from both the TCR alpha and TCR beta constant segments. Library amplification used two PCR steps, and the second PCR step added sample barcodes and sequencing adapters. Sequencing of libraries was performed on Illumina HiSeq 2500 (2x100 bp) or NovaSeq (2x150 bp). The authors' analysis ran thus. MIGEC handled demultiplexing of reads and collapsing into UMI consensus sequences, while MiXCR performed V(D)J alignment. Clonotypes responding to the vaccine were identified with edgeR on replicate PBMC samples, with the criteria of FDR below 0.01 and a log2 fold change above 5 up to day 15. Bulk clonotypes were assigned CD4 or CD8 identity according to which sequenced CD4 or CD8 repertoire held them at higher abundance. The public reads were reanalyzed by TCRdb: fastp trimming at Q25, MiXCR alignment, in-frame beta chains only. Entries are consolidated by CDR3 protein sequence, retaining the most common genes and DNA. V and J calls and clone size were set by TCRdb, not the authors. Within this sample are approximately 180,000 distinct CDR3 sequences, with roughly 6.2% of them counted one time only. The ten largest clones capture approximately 3% of the sample.

This clonotype was seen at least ten times. Its cognate antigen has yet to be identified. Per-base quality was not reported, and no clone a single base away is much larger than it. From its cysteine to its valine, the CDR3 spans 14 amino acids. The only DNA kept is the CDR3, 42 bases in frame from the first base. V and J are truncated by 3 bases and 2 bases respectively, leaving an intervening sequence of 14 bases. From the germline V gene (reference sequence), CDR1 is DFQATT and CDR2 is SNEGSKA. The chain uses TRBV20-1 and TRBJ2-7, with no reliable assignment of the D segment. Source: CD4+ T cells sorted from PBMCs, taken on the day of the first yellow fever vaccination. The receptor comes from a man between 18 and 35 years old who received the YFV17D yellow fever vaccine. The sequence in DNA is TGCAGTGCTAGCACCCCGGGTATCCCCTACGAGCAGTACGTC. Its translation reads: CSASTPGIPYEQYV.